What follows is one T cell receptor beta chain and its context. Its antigen is not known. Repertoires were generated with immunoSEQ multiplex PCR, while TCRdb's copy carries only in-frame clones and drops some. The sample records about 140,000 clones, just over 85% being singletons. This sample stems from a study of T cell responses to AZD1222 COVID-19 vaccine. The CDR3 sequence is 20 residues long. Germline assignment: CDR1 MNHEY and CDR2 SVGEGT. The junction had 18 bases not matched to a gene; V was cut back by 2 bases and J by 2 bases. Overall study results and limits: Of the AZD1222 recipients, only five to seven were seropositive at baseline. Distributed over spike, vaccine-associated CD4 TCRs predominated at 160-218 and 743-854. Two AZD1222 administrations were followed by greater Spike-specific TCR breadth and depth. The reported proportion of spike-specific TCRs targeting unmutated variant regions was nearly half.

The clonotype comes from an adult in good health. The chain combines TRBV6-2 or TRBV6-3 with TRBJ2-7; TRBD2 agrees at 10 bases. Source: peripheral blood, taken on day 0 of AZD1222 vaccination. CDR3 sequence reads: CASSYHAIRRLAGDTYEQYF. The CDR3 nucleotides are TGTGCCAGCAGTTACCACGCGATCCGCCGTCTAGCGGGAGACACCTACGAGCAGTACTTC.